Here is one T cell receptor (beta chain) with its context. V was pared by 2 bases and J by 0 bases, with 12 bases between. This CDR3 has 16 amino acids. The V gene's germline CDR1 is KGHSH and CDR2 LQKENI. The sample is drawn from a study of blood T cell repertoires in COVID-19. Turning to the study itself: From T cells, B-cell-depleted T cells, or PBMCs came the material, which was cDNA or gDNA.

Measured with immunoSEQ multiplex PCR; TCRdb has only the in-frame clones, and not every one. Counted here are 400,000 to 500,000 clones, around 87% occurring once; the ten biggest clones make up 1.5% to 2%. Recovery meant two consecutive negative NP/OP PCR tests, professional clearance, or resolved symptoms. The chain recombines TRBV18 with TRBJ2-3; possible D gene TRBD1, 5 bases. Material: PBMCs or T cells enriched from blood (not recorded which). The source of this sequence is a woman in her forties who had recovered from COVID-19. CDR3 amino acids: CASSPNEAGSTDTQYF. CDR3 DNA sequence: TGTGCCAGCTCACCAAACGAGGCAGGGAGCACAGATACGCAGTATTTT.